Included here is one T cell receptor beta chain sequence, with context. Its antigen is undetermined. The CDR3 sequence is 13 residues long. CDR1 SGHNT and CDR2 YYREEE come from the germline V gene (reference sequence). The germline V and J ends were trimmed by 1 base and 6 bases, with 9 bases remaining between them. The entry originates in a study of shared clonotypes between healthy human individuals. Study findings and constraints: Represented diversity, genetic and exposure-history alike, was limited by few donors.

Some clones are missing from TCRdb's copy, which holds only in-frame ones; the method was immunoSEQ multiplex PCR. The table lists hundreds of thousands of clones, 92% of them singletons, with 24% in the top ten. Positive CCR7 selection of CD45RO-negative cells yielded the naive CD8 cells, and terminally differentiated effector memory CD45RA+ cells were excluded. Healthy and HIV-negative, the adult donors had no recent acute infections or vaccinations. Material for sequencing was naive CD8+ T cells sorted from blood. The TCR sequence derives from a man younger than 45 in good health. The rearrangement links TRBV5-4 to TRBJ2-3, with D unresolved. CDR3 coding DNA: TGTGCCAGCAGCTTGAACCGTGAGGATACGCAGTATTTT. Its protein is CASSLNREDTQYF.